The T cell receptor (beta chain) described here comes from a study of beta chain features in type 1 diabetes (dated by TCRdb to about 2018). Describing the broader study: Mean age, gender distribution, total cell number and subset yield did not differ between patients and healthy donors. A total of some 100,000,000 sorted cells were examined across all samples, and a strong correlation was observed between cell number per subset and RNA yield. Whereas all 30 or so donors provided naive and central memory subsets, regulatory and stem cell-like memory subsets were isolated from just 8 patients and about eight healthy donors. The study compared TCRB repertoires of sorted circulating CD4+ T cell subsets between recently diagnosed type 1 diabetes patients and matched healthy donors. The full study reports these points: Because cDNA rather than genomic DNA was sequenced, highly expressing activated cells could have been over-represented, although no difference in activation and CD3 levels was found between groups. HLA sub-analyses involved small numbers of individuals, so any influence of HLA type on TCRB rearrangement remained unresolved. Naive, central memory and regulatory TCRB repertoires appeared to be more alike among patients than among healthy donors. Patients with type 1 diabetes made fewer insertions and deleted more nucleotides at VDJ recombination sites, implying thymic rearrangement abnormalities. A moderate but significant shortening of TCRB CDR3 length was observed in type 1 diabetes patients in all four CD4+ subsets. PCR may preferentially amplify shorter templates, but because patient and control samples were amplified and corrected together, any resulting skew would affect both groups equally.

All of the isolated RNA was reverse transcribed with the High Capacity cDNA Reverse Transcription Kit, so expressed TCRB transcripts were sequenced. Naive, central memory and regulatory T cell samples underwent deep immunoSEQ sequencing, averaging around 3.6 million total reads per sample. Sorted cells were lysed in RLT buffer, and RNA was extracted using DNase-treated RNeasy Micro or Mini kits according to cell number. To prevent cross-contamination, every cell subset was processed on its own, while patient and healthy donor samples were processed together. The immunoSEQ multiplex PCR was used to amplify TCRB sequences from cDNA, generating 87-bp fragments that spanned the CDR3 region. The amplicons were sequenced using the Illumina HiSeq platform. Under the source paper's analysis protocol: Synthetic template baselines were used to correct PCR bias computationally, reads within Hamming distance 2 were collapsed, and singletons that could not be merged were discarded. Reads were aligned against IMGT so that V, D and J genes, CDR3 length and insertions or deletions at six rearrangement sites could be assigned. Within each subset, clonotype counts were normalized to sorted cell number, and only after that were true diversity and Gini coefficients computed with the tcR R package. Repertoire sharing was quantified using the overlap coefficient calculated on TCRB nucleotide sequences. Out-of-frame TCRB sequences from naive cells were analyzed to stand in for the pre-selection repertoire. TCRdb limited this immuneACCESS table to in-frame rearrangements with V and J called. A share of clones is missing; checked studies link under half to unresolved V genes, and the rest is unexplained. D and trimming were read from the DNA, whereas the V and J calls and clone size are those reported in that table. A total of fewer than 900,000 clones appear in this sample, 15% to 20% of them only once. In total, the top ten clones hold 0.02% to 0.03% of the sample.

Each donor gave one peripheral blood draw, about 110 mL on average, collected into heparinised tubes. Using a panel that included CD45RO, CCR7, CD25, CD127, CD95 and CD27, naive, central memory, regulatory and stem cell-like memory CD4+ T cells were sorted on a BD FACSAria II. Every sorted population had a purity above 95%. PBMCs were isolated right away by Lymphoprep density gradient centrifugation and were stained directly, without culture. So that batch effects would be minimized, each experiment stained and sorted samples in pairs, pairing one healthy donor with one patient. V and J are trimmed by 4 bases and 4 bases, and the gene matches miss 8 bases of the junction. Reading the germline V gene gives CDR1 SGHRS and CDR2 YFSETQ. Measured from the cysteine to the phenylalanine, the CDR3 is 15 residues long. The DNA shown is the 45-base CDR3, in frame from base 1. The sample holds a few counts of this clone. Its antigen remains unidentified. Base-call qualities are not available, and no considerably larger clone is one nucleotide away.

The sequenced sample was naive CD4+ T cells from blood. The intended sense of this specimen's cell subset or site label: true naive CD4+ T cells. The TCR sequence derives from a woman aged 18-29 years in good health. The chain joins TRBV5-1 to TRBJ1-2, and TRBD1 aligns with 9 junction nucleotides. The CDR3 protein: CASSTGQGRAYGYTF. The sequence in DNA is TGCGCCAGCAGCACCGGACAGGGGAGAGCCTATGGCTACACCTTC.